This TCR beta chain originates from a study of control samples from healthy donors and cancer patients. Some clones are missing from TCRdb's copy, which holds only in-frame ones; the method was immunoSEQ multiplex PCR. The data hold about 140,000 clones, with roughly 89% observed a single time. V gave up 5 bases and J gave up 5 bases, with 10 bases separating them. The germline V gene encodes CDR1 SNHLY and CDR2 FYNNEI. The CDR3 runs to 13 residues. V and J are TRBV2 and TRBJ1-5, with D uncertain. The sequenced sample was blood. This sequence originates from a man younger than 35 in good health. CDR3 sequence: CASSKDGYQPQHF. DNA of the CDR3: TGTGCCAGCAGTAAGGACGGCTATCAGCCCCAGCATTTT.